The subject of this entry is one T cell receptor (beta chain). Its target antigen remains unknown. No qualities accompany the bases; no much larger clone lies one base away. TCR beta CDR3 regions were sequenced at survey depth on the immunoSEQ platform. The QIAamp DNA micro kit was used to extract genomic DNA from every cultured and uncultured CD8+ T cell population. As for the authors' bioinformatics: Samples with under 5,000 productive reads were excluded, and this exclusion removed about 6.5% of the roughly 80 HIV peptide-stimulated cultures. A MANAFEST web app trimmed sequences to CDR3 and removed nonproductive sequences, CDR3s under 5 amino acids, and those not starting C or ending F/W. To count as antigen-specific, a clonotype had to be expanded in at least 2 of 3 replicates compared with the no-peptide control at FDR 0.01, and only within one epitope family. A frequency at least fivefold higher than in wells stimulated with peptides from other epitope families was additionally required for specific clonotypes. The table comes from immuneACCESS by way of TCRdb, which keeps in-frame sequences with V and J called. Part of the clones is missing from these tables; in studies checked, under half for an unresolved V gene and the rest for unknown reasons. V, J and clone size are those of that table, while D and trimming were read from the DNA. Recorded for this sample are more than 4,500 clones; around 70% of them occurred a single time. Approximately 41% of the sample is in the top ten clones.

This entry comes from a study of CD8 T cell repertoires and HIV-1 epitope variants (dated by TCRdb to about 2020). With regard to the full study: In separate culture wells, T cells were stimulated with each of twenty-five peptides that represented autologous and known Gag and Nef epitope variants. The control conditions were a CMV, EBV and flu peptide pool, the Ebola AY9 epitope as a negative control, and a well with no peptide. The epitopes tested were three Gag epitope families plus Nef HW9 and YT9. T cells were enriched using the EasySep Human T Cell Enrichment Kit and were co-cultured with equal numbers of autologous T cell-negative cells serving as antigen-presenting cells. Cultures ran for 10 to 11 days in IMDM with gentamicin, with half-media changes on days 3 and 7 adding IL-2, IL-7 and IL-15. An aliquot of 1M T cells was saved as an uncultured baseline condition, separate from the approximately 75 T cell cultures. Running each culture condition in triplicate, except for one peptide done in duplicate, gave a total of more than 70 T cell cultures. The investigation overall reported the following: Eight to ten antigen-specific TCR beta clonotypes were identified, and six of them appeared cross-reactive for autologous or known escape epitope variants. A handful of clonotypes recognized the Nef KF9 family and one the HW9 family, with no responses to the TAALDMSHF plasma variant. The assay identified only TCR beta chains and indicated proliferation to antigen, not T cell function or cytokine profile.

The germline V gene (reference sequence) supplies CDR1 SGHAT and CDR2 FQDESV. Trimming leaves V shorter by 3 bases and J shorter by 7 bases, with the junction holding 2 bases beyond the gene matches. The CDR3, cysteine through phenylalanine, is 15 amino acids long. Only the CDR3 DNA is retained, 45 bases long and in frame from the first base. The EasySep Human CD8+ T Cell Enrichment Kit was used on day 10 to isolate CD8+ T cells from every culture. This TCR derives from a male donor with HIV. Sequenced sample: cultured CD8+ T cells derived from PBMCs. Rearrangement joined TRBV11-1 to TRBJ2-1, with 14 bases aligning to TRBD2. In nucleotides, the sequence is TGTGCCAGCAGCTTTGGGACTAGCGGGAGTAATGAGCAGTTCTTC. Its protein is CASSFGTSGSNEQFF.